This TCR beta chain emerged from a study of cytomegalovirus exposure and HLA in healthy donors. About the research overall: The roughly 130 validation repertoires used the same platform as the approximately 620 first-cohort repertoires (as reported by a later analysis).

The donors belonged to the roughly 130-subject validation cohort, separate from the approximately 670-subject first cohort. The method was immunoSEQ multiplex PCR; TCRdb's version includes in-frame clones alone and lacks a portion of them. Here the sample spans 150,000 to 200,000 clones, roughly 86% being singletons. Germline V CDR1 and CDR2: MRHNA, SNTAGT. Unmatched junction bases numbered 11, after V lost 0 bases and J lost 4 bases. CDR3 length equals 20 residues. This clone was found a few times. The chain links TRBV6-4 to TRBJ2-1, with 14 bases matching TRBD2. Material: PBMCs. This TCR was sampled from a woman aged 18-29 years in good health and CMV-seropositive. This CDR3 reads CASSDSTGGLAGVGYNEQFF. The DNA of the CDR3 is TGTGCCAGCAGTGACTCGACCGGGGGACTAGCGGGAGTTGGGTACAATGAGCAGTTCTTC.